Listed below are T cell receptor beta chains from one sample, sequenced in a study of blood T cells in healthy people across ages. TCRdb analysed the 5' RACE reads with MiXCR anew, one entry per CDR3 protein. The table lists about 510,000 distinct CDR3 sequences, about 27% of them singletons. These data are also associated with another study on T cells of mothers and their children.

The sample comprised blood. The receptors stem from a boy aged 2 to 10 in good health. CDR3s include the opening cysteine and the closing phenylalanine or tryptophan. D genes are given only for firm matches. Clone size is shown for a subset of rows, as once, few, many or a class of expanded clone.

V gene: TRBV12-3/TRBV12-4; clone size: .; D gene: .; J gene: TRBJ2-3; CDR3 protein: CASSWGGTSDTQYF; CDR3 DNA: TGTGCCAGCAGTTGGGGGGGGACATCAGATACGCAGTATTTT
V gene: TRBV13; clone size: once; D gene: .; J gene: TRBJ2-2; CDR3 protein: CASSPGSRGELFF; CDR3 DNA: TGTGCCAGCAGCCCAGGTTCCCGCGGGGAGCTGTTTTTT
V gene: TRBV5-1; clone size: few; D gene: .; J gene: TRBJ1-4; CDR3 protein: CASSLGGREAAKLFF; CDR3 DNA: TGCGCCAGCAGCTTAGGGGGGCGAGAAGCTGCAAAACTGTTTTTT
V gene: TRBV3-1; clone size: few; D gene: .; J gene: TRBJ2-1; CDR3 protein: CASSQGAESYNEQFF; CDR3 DNA: TGTGCCAGCAGCCAAGGGGCGGAGTCTTACAATGAGCAGTTCTTC
V gene: TRBV7-9; clone size: .; D gene: .; J gene: TRBJ2-4; CDR3 protein: CASSLAYQGDKNIQYF; CDR3 DNA: TGTGCCAGCAGCTTAGCTTACCAGGGAGACAAAAACATTCAGTACTTC
V gene: TRBV20-1; clone size: few; D gene: .; J gene: TRBJ1-1; CDR3 protein: CSARDQDTEAFF; CDR3 DNA: TGCAGTGCTAGAGATCAGGACACTGAAGCTTTCTTT
V gene: TRBV2; clone size: few; D gene: .; J gene: TRBJ2-7; CDR3 protein: CASKRQYEQYF; CDR3 DNA: TGTGCCAGCAAACGACAGTACGAGCAGTACTTC
V gene: TRBV12-3/TRBV12-4; clone size: .; D gene: .; J gene: TRBJ2-3; CDR3 protein: CASSFNPGIGGDTQYF; CDR3 DNA: TGTGCCAGCAGTTTTAATCCGGGCATAGGGGGAGATACGCAGTATTTT
V gene: TRBV5-1; clone size: .; D gene: .; J gene: TRBJ2-5; CDR3 protein: CASSPGNREETQYF; CDR3 DNA: TGCGCCAGCAGCCCCGGGAACCGAGAGGAGACCCAGTACTTC
V gene: TRBV20-1; clone size: few; D gene: TRBD1; J gene: TRBJ2-1; CDR3 protein: CSARVTGWNEQFF; CDR3 DNA: TGCAGTGCTAGGGTGACAGGGTGGAATGAGCAGTTCTTC
V gene: TRBV5-1; clone size: many; D gene: .; J gene: TRBJ2-1; CDR3 protein: CASSLEADEQFF; CDR3 DNA: TGCGCCAGCAGCTTGGAAGCTGACGAACAGTTCTTC
V gene: TRBV2; clone size: .; D gene: .; J gene: TRBJ2-3; CDR3 protein: CASSEEAGLATDTQYF; CDR3 DNA: TGTGCCAGCAGTGAAGAGGCGGGGCTAGCAACAGATACGCAGTATTTT
V gene: TRBV7-9; clone size: .; D gene: .; J gene: TRBJ1-4; CDR3 protein: CASSPPAGGNEKLFF; CDR3 DNA: TGTGCCAGCAGCCCACCGGCCGGGGGTAATGAAAAACTGTTTTTT
V gene: TRBV11-2; clone size: .; D gene: TRBD1; J gene: TRBJ2-1; CDR3 protein: CASSTLTGTGIVNEQFF; CDR3 DNA: TGTGCCAGCAGCACCCTTACCGGGACAGGGATCGTCAATGAGCAGTTCTTC
V gene: TRBV7-9; clone size: .; D gene: .; J gene: TRBJ2-1; CDR3 protein: CASSHPEGLYNEQFF; CDR3 DNA: TGTGCCAGCAGCCACCCCGAGGGCCTCTACAATGAGCAGTTCTTC